These 10 T cell receptor beta chains were sequenced from one sample in a study of technical replicates of blood from several donors. Sequencing used immunoSEQ multiplex PCR; TCRdb keeps in-frame clones, though not all of them. The data show tens of thousands of clones, about 91% seen once. Sequenced material: T cells isolated from PBMCs. The receptors here all came from a human donor in good health.

The genes are TRBV7-3 and TRBJ1-1; 7 bases line up with TRBD1. Germline CDR1 reads SGHTA; CDR2 reads FQGTGA. The CDR3 sequence is 14 residues long. V lost 0 bases and J lost 4; bases outside the gene matches: 2. CDR3 nucleotide sequence: TGTGCCAGCAGCTTAACCCCAGGGGGCACTGAAGCTTTCTTT. As protein: CASSLTPGGTEAFF.

The chain combines TRBV2 with TRBJ1-3, with D perhaps matching TRBD1 (6 bases). CDR1 is SNHLY, CDR2 FYNNEI, per germline. There are 14 residues in the CDR3. Deletions cut 3 bases from V and 5 bases from J, with 11 bases between. The CDR3 here is CASSEEQGRNTIYF. In DNA, the CDR3 is TGTGCCAGCAGTGAGGAACAGGGACGAAACACCATATATTTT.

The V and J genes are TRBV28 and TRBJ1-1; 9 nucleotides match TRBD1. This CDR3 spans 16 amino acids. V shed 6 bases and J 3 bases; nucleotides not matched to a gene: 11. Per the germline V gene, CDR1 is MDHEN and CDR2 is SYDVKM. CDR3 amino acids: CASSLRDRELDTEAFF. In nucleotides, the CDR3 is TGTGCCAGCAGCCTCCGGGACAGGGAGCTAGACACTGAAGCTTTCTTT.

This clone was counted only a few times. This sequence joins TRBV27 and TRBJ2-7; a possible D gene is TRBD1 (6 bases). This CDR3 contains 13 residues. Looked up from germline, CDR1 is MNHEY and CDR2 is SMNVEV (reference sequence). V was shortened by 7 bases and J by 4 bases, with 14 bases between the two germline ends. CDR3 DNA: TGTGCCAGCACTAAGGACAGCCCGTACGAGCAGTACTTC. Its protein is CASTKDSPYEQYF.

The chain is built from TRBV28 and TRBJ2-3; 8 bases agree with TRBD2. V trimming: 6 bases; J trimming: 4 bases; junction bases outside the gene matches: 6. CDR3 size: 14 residues. Looked up from germline, CDR1 is MDHEN and CDR2 is SYDVKM. The CDR3 region is CASRAGGSADTQYF. CDR3 nucleotides: TGTGCCAGCAGGGCGGGAGGATCAGCAGATACGCAGTATTTT. Together with reference TRBV28 and TRBJ2-3, the CDR3 gives the full variable domain: DVKVTQSSRYLVKRTGEKVFLECVQDMDHENMFWYRQDPGLGLRLIYFSYDVKMKEKGDIPEGYSVSREKKERFSLILESASTNQTSMYLCASRAGGSADTQYFGPGTRLTVL.

The rearrangement links TRBV27 to TRBJ2-2; TRBD2 aligns across 16 bases. Trimming cost V 5 bases and J 4 bases; bases outside gene matches: 13. CDR1 MNHEY and CDR2 SMNVEV come from the germline V gene (reference sequence). CDR3 length: 20 residues. The CDR3 coding sequence is TGTGCCAGCAGTAATCCGCCGGGACTAGCGGGAGGGCCGGGCACCGGGGAGCTGTTTTTT. It encodes CASSNPPGLAGGPGTGELFF.

This clone was observed a few times. V gene TRBV9 combines with J gene TRBJ1-1; the D gene is possibly TRBD1 (6 bases). Germline V gene sequence: CDR1 SGDLS, CDR2 YYNGEE. The CDR3 consists of 16 residues. The V and J ends lost 3 bases and 11 bases respectively, with 26 bases between them. CDR3 region: CASSAHGGGNTEKAFF. CDR3 in DNA: TGTGCCAGCAGCGCTCATGGGGGGGGCAACACTGAAAAGGCTTTCTTT.

The V and J genes are TRBV29-1 and TRBJ1-3; D is uncertain. This CDR3 spans 12 amino acids. Germline CDR1 is SQVTM and CDR2 is ANQGSEA. Trimming cost V 4 bases and J 4 bases, with 8 bases left between them. CDR3 sequence: CSVAGRGNTIYF. The CDR3 DNA reads TGCAGCGTTGCCGGGAGGGGAAACACCATATATTTT.

In this sample, this clone turned up a few times. The genes are TRBV5-5 and TRBJ2-7, with TRBD1 identical over 8 bases. The germline V gene encodes CDR1 SGHKS and CDR2 YYEKEE (reference sequence). This CDR3 is 15 amino acids long. V lost 4 bases to trimming and J lost 6 bases; unmatched junction nucleotides: 12. As DNA, the CDR3 is TGTGCCAGCAGCCCAACCACAGGGGGGATAGCCGAGCAGTACTTC. It encodes CASSPTTGGIAEQYF.

The V call is TRBV4-1, the J call TRBJ2-7, with 11 bases aligning to TRBD1. Looked up from germline, CDR1 is MGHRA and CDR2 is YSYEKL. Trimming cost V 4 bases and J 4 bases; bases outside gene matches: 3. The CDR3 spans 14 residues. The CDR3 region is CASSRGQGAYEQYF. The CDR3 DNA reads TGCGCCAGCAGCCGAGGACAGGGGGCTTACGAGCAGTACTTC.